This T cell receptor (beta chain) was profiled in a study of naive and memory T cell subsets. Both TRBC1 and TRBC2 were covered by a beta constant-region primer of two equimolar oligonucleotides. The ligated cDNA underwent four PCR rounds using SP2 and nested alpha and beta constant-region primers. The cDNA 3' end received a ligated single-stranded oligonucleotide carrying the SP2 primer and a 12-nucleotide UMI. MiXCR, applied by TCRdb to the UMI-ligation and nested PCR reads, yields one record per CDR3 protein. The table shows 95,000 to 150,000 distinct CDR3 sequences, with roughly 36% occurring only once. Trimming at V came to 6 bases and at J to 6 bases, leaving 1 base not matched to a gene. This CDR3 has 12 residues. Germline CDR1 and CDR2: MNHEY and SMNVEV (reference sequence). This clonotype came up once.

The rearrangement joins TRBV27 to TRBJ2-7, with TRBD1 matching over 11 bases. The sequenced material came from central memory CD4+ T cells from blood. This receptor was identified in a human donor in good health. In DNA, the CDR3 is TGTGCCAGCAGGGGACAGGGGGTCGAGCAGTACTTC. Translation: CASRGQGVEQYF.